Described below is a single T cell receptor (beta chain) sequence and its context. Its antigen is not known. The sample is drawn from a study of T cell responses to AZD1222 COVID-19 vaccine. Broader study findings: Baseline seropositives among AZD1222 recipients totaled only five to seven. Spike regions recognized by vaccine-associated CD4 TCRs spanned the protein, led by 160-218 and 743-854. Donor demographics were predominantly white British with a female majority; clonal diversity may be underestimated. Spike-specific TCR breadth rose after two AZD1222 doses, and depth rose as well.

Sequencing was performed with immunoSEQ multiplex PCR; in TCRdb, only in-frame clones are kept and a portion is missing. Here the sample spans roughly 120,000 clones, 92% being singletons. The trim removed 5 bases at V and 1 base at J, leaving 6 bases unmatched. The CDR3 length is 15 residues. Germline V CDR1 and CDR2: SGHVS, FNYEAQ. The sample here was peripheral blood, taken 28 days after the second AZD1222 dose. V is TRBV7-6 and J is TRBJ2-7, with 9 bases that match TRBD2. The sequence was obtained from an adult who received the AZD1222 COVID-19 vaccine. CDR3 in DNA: TGTGCCAGCAGCGCAGCGGGGGGACCTTCCTACGAGCAGTACTTC. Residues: CASSAAGGPSYEQYF. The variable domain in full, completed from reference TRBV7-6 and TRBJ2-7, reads GAGVSQSPRYKVTKRGQDVALRCDPISGHVSLYWYRQALGQGPEFLTYFNYEAQQDKSGLPNDRFSAERPEGSISTLTIQRTEQRDSAMYRCASSAAGGPSYEQYFGPGTRLTVT.